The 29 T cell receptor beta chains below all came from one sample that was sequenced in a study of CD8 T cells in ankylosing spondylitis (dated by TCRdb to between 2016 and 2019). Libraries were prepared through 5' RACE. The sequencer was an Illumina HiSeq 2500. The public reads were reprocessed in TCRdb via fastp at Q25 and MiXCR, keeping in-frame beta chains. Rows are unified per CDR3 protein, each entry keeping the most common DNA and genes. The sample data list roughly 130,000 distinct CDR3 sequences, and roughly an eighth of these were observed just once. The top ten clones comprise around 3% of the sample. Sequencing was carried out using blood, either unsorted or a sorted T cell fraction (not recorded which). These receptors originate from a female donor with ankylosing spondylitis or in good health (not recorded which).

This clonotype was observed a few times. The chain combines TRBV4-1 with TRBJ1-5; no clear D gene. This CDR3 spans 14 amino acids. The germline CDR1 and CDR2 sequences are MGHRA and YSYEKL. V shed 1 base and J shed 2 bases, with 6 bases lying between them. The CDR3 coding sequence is TGCGCCAGCAGCCAAGGTTGGGGCAATCAGCCCCAGCATTTT. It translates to CASSQGWGNQPQHF.

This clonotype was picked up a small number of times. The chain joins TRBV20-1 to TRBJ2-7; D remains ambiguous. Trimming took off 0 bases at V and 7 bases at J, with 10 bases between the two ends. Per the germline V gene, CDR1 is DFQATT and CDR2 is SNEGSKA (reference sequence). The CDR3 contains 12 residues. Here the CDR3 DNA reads TGCAGTGCTAGAGAGAACAGCTGGGAGCAGTACTTC. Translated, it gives CSARENSWEQYF.

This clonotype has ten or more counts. The CDR3: CASSFRRGNQPQHF. In DNA form, the CDR3 reads TGTGCCAGCAGTTTTCGGAGGGGCAATCAGCCCCAGCATTTT. The V gene is TRBV12-3 or TRBV12-4, the J gene TRBJ1-5; no definite D call. Trimming pared 3 bases from V and 2 bases from J, leaving 8 bases between. There are 14 residues in the CDR3.

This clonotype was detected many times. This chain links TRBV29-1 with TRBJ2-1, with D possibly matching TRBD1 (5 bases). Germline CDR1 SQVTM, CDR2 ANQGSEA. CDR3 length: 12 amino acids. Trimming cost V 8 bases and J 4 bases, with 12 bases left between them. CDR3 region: CSFSTAYNEQFF. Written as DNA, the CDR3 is TGCAGCTTTTCGACAGCATACAATGAGCAGTTCTTC.

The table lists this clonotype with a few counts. This chain's CDR3 is CAWSVRDFNQPQHF. The CDR3, as DNA: TGTGCCTGGAGTGTACGAGATTTCAATCAGCCCCAGCATTTT. This chain connects TRBV30 to TRBJ1-5; D is ambiguous. Deletions cut 0 bases from V and 3 bases from J, with 9 bases between. CDR1 GTSNPN and CDR2 SVGIG come from the germline V gene (reference sequence). This CDR3 region has 14 residues.

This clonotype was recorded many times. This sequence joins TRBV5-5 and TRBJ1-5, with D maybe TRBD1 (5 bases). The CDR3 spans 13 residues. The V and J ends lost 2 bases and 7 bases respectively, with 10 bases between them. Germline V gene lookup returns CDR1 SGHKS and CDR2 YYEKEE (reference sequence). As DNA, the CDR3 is TGTGCCAGCAGCTTATCGGGGACCCAGCCCCAGCATTTT. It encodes CASSLSGTQPQHF. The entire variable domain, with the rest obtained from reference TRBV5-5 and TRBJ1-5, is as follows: DAGVTQSPTHLIKTRGQQVTLRCSPISGHKSVSWYQQVLGQGPQFIFQYYEKEERGRGNFPDRFSARQFPNYSSELNVNALLLGDSALYLCASSLSGTQPQHFGDGTRLSIL.

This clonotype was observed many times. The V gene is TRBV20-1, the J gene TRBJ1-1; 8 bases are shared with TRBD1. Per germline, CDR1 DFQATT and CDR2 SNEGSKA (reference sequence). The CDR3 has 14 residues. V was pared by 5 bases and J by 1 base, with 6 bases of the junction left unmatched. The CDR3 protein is CSAPAGGPNTEAFF. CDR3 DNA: TGCAGTGCTCCCGCAGGGGGCCCGAACACTGAAGCTTTCTTT.

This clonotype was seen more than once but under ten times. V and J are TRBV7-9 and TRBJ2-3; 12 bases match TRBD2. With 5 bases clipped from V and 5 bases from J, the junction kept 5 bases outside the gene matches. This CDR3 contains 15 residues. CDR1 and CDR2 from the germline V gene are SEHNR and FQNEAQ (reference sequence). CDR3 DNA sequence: TGTGCCAGCAGCCGACTAGCGGGAGCCCAAGATACGCAGTATTTT. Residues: CASSRLAGAQDTQYF.

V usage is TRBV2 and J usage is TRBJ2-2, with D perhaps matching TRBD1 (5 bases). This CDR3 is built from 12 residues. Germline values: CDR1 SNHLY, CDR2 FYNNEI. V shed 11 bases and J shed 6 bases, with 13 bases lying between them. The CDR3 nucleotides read TGTGCCGGTCAGGGTATTGCCGGGGAGCTGTTTTTT. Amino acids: CAGQGIAGELFF.

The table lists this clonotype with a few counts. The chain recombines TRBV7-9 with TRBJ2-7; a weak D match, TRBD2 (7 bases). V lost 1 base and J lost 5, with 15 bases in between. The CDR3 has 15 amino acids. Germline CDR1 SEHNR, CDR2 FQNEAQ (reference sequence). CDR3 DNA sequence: TGTGCCAGCAGCTTAGTGGGGGGGCGCGGGAACGAGCAGTACTTC. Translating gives CASSLVGGRGNEQYF.

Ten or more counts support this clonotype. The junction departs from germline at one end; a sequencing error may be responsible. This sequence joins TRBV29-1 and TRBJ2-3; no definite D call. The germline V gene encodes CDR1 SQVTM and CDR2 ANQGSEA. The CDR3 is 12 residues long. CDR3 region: CSLEFGTDTQYF. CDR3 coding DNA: TGCAGCCTTGAGTTTGGCACAGATACGCAGTATTTT.

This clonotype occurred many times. CDR3 region: CSASGPGEWETQYF. The CDR3 DNA reads TGCAGTGCTAGTGGGCCAGGGGAATGGGAGACCCAGTACTTC. The chain carries TRBV20-1 and TRBJ2-5; a weak D match, TRBD1 (6 bases). Germline V CDR1 and CDR2: DFQATT, SNEGSKA (reference sequence). Trimming removed 3 bases at V and 5 bases at J, with 16 bases between. The CDR3 runs to 14 residues.

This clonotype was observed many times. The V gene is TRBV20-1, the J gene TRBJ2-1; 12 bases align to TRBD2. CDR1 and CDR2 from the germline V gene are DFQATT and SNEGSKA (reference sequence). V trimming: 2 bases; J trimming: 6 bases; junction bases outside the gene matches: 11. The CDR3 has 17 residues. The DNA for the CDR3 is TGCAGTGCTAGAAATCTTTTGACTAGCGGGGGCCTCAATGAGCAGTTCTTC. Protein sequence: CSARNLLTSGGLNEQFF.

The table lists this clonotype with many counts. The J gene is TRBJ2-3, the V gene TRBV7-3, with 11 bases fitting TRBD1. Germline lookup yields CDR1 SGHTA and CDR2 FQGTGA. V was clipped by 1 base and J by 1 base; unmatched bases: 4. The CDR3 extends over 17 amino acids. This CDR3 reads CASSLRGQGAGTDTQYF. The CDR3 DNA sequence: TGTGCCAGCAGCTTAAGAGGACAGGGGGCTGGCACAGATACGCAGTATTTT.

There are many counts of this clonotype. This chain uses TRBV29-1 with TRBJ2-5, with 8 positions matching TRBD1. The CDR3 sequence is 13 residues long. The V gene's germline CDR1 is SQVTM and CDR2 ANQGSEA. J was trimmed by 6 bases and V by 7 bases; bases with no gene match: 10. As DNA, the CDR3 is TGCAGCGGCGCCGGACAGGGTCTGCAGACCCAGTACTTC. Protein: CSGAGQGLQTQYF.

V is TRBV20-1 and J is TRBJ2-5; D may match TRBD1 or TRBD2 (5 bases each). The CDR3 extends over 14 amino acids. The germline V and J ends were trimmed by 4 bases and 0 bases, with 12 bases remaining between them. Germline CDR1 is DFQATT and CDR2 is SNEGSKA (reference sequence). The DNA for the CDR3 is TGCAGTGCTATCAGGGAGCGCTACCAAGAGACCCAGTACTTC. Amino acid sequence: CSAIRERYQETQYF.

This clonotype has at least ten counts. The CDR3 region is CSVDVLGAFF. In nucleotides, the CDR3 is TGCAGCGTTGACGTTCTCGGAGCTTTCTTT. V usage is TRBV29-1 and J usage is TRBJ1-1, with D uncertain. Germline values: CDR1 SQVTM, CDR2 ANQGSEA. CDR3 length: 10 amino acids. The germline V and J ends were trimmed by 3 bases and 10 bases, with 9 bases remaining between them.

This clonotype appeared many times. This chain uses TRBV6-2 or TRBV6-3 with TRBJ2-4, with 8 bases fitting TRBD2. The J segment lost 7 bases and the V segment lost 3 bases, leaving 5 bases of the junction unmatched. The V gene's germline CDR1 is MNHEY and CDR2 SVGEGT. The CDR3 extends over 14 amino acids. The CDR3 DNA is TGTGCCAGCAGTTATGCCCAGCGGGAGAACATTCAGTACTTC. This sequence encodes CASSYAQRENIQYF.

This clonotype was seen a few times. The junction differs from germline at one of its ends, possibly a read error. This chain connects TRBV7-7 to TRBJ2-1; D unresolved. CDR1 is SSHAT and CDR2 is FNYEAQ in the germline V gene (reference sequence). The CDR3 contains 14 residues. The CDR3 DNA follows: TGTGCTAGCAGCTTGGCCGTTTTGGGCCATGAGCAGTTCTTC. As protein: CASSLAVLGHEQFF.

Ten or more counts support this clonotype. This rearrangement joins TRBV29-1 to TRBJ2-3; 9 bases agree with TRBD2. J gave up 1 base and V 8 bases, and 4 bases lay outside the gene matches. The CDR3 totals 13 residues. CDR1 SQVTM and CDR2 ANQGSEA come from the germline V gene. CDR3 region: CSTLAGGTDTQYF. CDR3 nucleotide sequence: TGCAGCACATTAGCGGGGGGCACAGATACGCAGTATTTT.

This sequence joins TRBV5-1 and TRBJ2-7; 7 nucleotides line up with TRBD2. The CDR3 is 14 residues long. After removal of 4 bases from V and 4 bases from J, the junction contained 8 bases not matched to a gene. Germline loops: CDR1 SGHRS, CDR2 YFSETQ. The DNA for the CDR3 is TGCGCCAGCAGCGTATCCGGGGGGAGTTACGAGCAGTACTTC. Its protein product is CASSVSGGSYEQYF.

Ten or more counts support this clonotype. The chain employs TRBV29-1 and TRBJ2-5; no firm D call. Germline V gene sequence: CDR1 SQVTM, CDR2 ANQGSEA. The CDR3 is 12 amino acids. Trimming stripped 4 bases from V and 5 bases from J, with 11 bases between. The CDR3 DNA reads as TGCAGCGTTGGTACCGGGTCGGAGACCCAGTACTTC. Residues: CSVGTGSETQYF.

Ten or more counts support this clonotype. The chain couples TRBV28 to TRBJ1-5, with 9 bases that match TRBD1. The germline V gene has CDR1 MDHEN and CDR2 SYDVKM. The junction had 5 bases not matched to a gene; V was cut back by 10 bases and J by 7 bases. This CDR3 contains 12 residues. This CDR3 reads CAITTGGQPQHF. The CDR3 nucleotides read TGTGCCATTACGACAGGGGGACAGCCCCAGCATTTT.

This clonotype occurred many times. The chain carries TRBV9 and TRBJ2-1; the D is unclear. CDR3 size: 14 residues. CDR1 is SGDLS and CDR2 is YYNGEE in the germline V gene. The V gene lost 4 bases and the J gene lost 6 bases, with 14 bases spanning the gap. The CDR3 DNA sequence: TGTGCCAGCAGCCCGATAGTCATTGCCAATGAGCAGTTCTTC. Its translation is CASSPIVIANEQFF.

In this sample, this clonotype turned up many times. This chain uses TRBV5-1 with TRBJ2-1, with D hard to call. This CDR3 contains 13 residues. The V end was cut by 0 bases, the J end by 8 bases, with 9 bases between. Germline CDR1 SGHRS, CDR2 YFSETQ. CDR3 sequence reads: CASSLAVDYEQFF. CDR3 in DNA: TGCGCCAGCAGCTTGGCCGTCGACTATGAGCAGTTCTTC.

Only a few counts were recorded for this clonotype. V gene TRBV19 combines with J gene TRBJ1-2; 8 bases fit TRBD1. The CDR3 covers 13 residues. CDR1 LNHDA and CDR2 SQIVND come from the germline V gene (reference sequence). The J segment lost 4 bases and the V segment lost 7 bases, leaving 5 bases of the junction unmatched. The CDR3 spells CASKGQGGYGYTF. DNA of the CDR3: TGTGCCAGTAAAGGACAGGGAGGCTATGGCTACACCTTC.

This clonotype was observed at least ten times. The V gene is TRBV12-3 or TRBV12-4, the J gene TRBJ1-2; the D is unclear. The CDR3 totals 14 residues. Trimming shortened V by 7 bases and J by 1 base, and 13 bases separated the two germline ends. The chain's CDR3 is CASTPGWNNYGYTF. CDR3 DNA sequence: TGTGCCAGCACCCCCGGGTGGAATAACTATGGCTACACCTTC.

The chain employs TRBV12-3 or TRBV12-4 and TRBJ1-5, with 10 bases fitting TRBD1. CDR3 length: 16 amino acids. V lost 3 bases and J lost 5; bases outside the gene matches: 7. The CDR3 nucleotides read TGTGCCAGCAGTTTGGGGACAGGGGAGAAGTATCAGCCCCAGCATTTT. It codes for CASSLGTGEKYQPQHF.

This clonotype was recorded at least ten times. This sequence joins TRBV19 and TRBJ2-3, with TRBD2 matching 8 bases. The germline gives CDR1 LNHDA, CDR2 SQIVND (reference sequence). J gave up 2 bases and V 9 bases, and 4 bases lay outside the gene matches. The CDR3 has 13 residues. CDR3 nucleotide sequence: TGTGCCAGCGGGGGGGCCAACACAGATACGCAGTATTTT. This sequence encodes CASGGANTDTQYF.